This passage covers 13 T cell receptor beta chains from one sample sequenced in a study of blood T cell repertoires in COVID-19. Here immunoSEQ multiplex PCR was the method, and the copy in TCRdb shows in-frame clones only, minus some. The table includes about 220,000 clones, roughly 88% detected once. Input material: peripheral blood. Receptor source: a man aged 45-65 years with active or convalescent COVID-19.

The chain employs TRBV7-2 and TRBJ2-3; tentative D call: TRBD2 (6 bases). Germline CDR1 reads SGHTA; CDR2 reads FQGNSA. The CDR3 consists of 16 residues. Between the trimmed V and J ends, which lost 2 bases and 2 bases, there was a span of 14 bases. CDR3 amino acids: CASSLRGAQYTDTQYF. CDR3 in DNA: TGTGCCAGCAGCTTACGCGGGGCTCAATACACAGATACGCAGTATTTT.

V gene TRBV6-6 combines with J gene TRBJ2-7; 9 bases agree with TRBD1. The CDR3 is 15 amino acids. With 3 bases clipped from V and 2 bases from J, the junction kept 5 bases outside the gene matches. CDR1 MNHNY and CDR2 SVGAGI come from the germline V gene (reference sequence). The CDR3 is CASSYPGTGTYEQYF. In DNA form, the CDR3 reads TGTGCCAGCAGTTATCCCGGGACAGGGACCTACGAGCAGTACTTC.

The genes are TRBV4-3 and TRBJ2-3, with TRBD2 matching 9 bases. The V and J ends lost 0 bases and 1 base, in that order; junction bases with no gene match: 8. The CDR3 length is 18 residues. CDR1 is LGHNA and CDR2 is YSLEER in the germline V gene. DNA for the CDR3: TGCGCCAGCAGCCAAGAAAGATGGGCTAGCGGGGGCACAGATACGCAGTATTTT. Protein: CASSQERWASGGTDTQYF.

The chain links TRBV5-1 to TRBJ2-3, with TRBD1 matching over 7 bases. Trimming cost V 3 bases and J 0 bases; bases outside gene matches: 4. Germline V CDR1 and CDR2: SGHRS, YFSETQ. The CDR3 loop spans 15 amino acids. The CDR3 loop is CASSWDSTSTDTQYF. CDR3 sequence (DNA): TGCGCCAGCAGCTGGGACAGTACTAGCACAGATACGCAGTATTTT.

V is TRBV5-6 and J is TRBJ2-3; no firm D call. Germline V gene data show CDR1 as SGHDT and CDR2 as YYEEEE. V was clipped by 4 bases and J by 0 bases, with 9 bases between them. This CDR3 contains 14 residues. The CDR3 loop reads CASSPRWSTDTQYF. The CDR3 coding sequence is TGTGCCAGCAGCCCCCGGTGGAGCACAGATACGCAGTATTTT.

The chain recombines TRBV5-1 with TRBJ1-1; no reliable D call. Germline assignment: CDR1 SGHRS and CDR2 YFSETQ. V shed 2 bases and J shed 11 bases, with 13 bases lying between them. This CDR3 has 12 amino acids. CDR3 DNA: TGCGCCAGCAGCTTCGACGTGGCGAGGGCTTTCTTT. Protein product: CASSFDVARAFF.

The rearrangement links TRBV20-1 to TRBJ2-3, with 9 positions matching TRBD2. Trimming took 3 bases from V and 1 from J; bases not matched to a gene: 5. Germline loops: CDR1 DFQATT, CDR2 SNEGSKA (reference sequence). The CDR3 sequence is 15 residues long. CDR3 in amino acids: CSASLASGGTDTQYF. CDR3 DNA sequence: TGCAGTGCTAGTCTGGCTAGCGGGGGCACAGATACGCAGTATTTT.

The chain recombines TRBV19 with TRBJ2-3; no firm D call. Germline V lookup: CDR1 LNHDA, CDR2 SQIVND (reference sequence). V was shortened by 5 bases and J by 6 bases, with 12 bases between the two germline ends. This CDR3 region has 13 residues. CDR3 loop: CASSPSSVDTQYF. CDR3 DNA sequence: TGTGCCAGTAGTCCGAGTAGTGTGGATACGCAGTATTTT.

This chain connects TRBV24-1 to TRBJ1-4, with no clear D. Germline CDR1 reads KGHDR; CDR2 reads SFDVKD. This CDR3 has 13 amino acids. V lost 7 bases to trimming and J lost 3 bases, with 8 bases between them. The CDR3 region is CATSRSANEKLFF. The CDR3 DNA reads TGTGCCACCAGCAGATCAGCTAATGAAAAACTGTTTTTT.

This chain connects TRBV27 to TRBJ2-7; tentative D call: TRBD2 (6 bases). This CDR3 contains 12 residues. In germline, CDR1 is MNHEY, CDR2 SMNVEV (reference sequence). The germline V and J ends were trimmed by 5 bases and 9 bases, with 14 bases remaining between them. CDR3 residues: CASSRGDGRQYV. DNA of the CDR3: TGTGCCAGCAGTCGCGGGGACGGGAGGCAGTACGTC.

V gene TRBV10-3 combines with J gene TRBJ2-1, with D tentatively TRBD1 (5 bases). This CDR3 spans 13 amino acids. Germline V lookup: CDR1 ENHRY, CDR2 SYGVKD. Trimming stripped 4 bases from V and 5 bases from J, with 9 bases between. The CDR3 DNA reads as TGTGCCATCAGTGTTAAGGGGAACAATGAGCAGTTCTTC. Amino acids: CAISVKGNNEQFF.

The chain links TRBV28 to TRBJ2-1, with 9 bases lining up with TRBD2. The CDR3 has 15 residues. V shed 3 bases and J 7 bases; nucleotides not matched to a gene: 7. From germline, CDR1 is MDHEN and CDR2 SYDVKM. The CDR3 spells CASSFRLAGYNEQFF. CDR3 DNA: TGTGCCAGCAGTTTTAGGCTAGCGGGATATAATGAGCAGTTCTTC.

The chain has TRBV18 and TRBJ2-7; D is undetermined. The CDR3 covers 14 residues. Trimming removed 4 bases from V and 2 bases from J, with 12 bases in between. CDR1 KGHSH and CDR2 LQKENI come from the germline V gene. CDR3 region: CASSLGLPPYEQYF. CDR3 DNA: TGTGCCAGCTCACTCGGTCTACCACCCTACGAGCAGTACTTC.